This entry lists 26 T cell receptor beta chains sequenced from one sample in a study of T cell changes during pregnancy in multiple sclerosis. The data were produced by immunoSEQ multiplex PCR, yet TCRdb's version contains in-frame clones alone and is incomplete. Of roughly 40,000 clones listed, roughly 92% were seen once; the top ten hold roughly 0.7%. Material: CD4+ T cells from peripheral blood mononuclear cells, obtained in the first trimester of pregnancy. The origin of the receptors is a female donor with multiple sclerosis, enrolled in a pregnancy study.

This chain uses TRBV5-4 with TRBJ2-1; 9 bases agree with TRBD1. Trimming took 4 bases from V and 3 from J; bases not matched to a gene: 8. The V gene's germline CDR1 is SGHNT and CDR2 YYREEE (reference sequence). The CDR3 has 16 residues. The CDR3 region is CASSPSPTGGYNEQFF. The CDR3 DNA follows: TGTGCCAGCAGCCCCTCCCCGACAGGGGGCTACAATGAGCAGTTCTTC. Full variable domain (outside the CDR3, taken from reference TRBV5-4 and TRBJ2-1): ETGVTQSPTHLIKTRGQQVTLRCSSQSGHNTVSWYQQALGQGPQFIFQYYREEENGRGNFPPRFSGLQFPNYSSELNVNALELDDSALYLCASSPSPTGGYNEQFFGPGTRLTVL.

The gene calls are TRBV7-2 and TRBJ2-7; 11 bases are a match to TRBD1. Germline V gives CDR1 SGHTA, CDR2 FQGNSA. This CDR3 spans 15 amino acids. Losses at the gene ends were 4 bases for V and 3 bases for J; bases not matched to a gene: 5. This CDR3 is CASSSPGTGGYEQYF. The CDR3 DNA is TGTGCCAGCAGCTCACCCGGGACAGGGGGCTACGAGCAGTACTTC.

The chain employs TRBV5-8 and TRBJ2-7; TRBD2 agrees at 11 bases. The trim removed 2 bases at V and 12 bases at J, leaving 10 bases unmatched. CDR3 size: 14 residues. Germline V gene lookup returns CDR1 SGHTS and CDR2 YDEGEE. The CDR3: CASSFISGRAALYF. For the CDR3, the DNA is TGTGCCAGCAGCTTCATTAGCGGGAGGGCCGCGCTGTACTTC.

In DNA, the CDR3 is TGTGCCAGCGTCCCCCCTCCCCCCCGCTACGAGCAGTACTTC. This gives the protein CASVPPPPRYEQYF. The chain recombines TRBV28 with TRBJ2-7; D remains ambiguous. This CDR3 contains 14 residues. CDR1 is MDHEN, CDR2 SYDVKM, per germline. Trimming stripped 8 bases from V and 3 bases from J, with 17 bases between.

V gene TRBV9 combines with J gene TRBJ2-7, with D possibly being TRBD1 (5 bases). The germline V gene encodes CDR1 SGDLS and CDR2 YYNGEE. This CDR3 is built from 14 residues. The V and J ends lost 0 bases and 4 bases respectively, with 11 bases between them. The CDR3 protein is CASSVDPKGYEQYF. For the CDR3, the DNA is TGTGCCAGCAGCGTAGATCCTAAGGGGTACGAGCAGTACTTC.

This rearrangement joins TRBV20-1 to TRBJ2-3; D is uncertain. In germline, CDR1 is DFQATT, CDR2 SNEGSKA (reference sequence). The CDR3 spans 11 residues. Trimming removed 3 bases at V and 7 bases at J, with 8 bases between. CDR3 in amino acids: CSASSLNTQYF. In DNA, the CDR3 is TGCAGTGCTAGCTCACTAAATACGCAGTATTTT.

The chain employs TRBV1 and TRBJ2-5; TRBD2, the table's D call, was not compared with the DNA. The J call may be incorrect, as the DNA end agrees better with TRBJ2-7. TRBV1 is assigned pseudogene status. The CDR3 is made up of 19 amino acids. The chain's CDR3 is CTSSHQLLAGGRRSYEQYF. CDR3 DNA sequence: TGCACCAGCAGCCATCAACTACTGGCGGGAGGCCGAAGATCCTACGAGCAGTACTTC.

This clone was seen a handful of times. The gene calls are TRBV6-5 and TRBJ2-7; tentative D call: TRBD2 (6 bases). Germline-derived CDR1 and CDR2 are MNHEY and SVGAGI. V was clipped by 0 bases and J by 6 bases, with 12 bases between them. The CDR3 runs to 14 residues. The CDR3 here is CASSYSLAGTEQYF. CDR3 DNA sequence: TGTGCCAGCAGTTACTCGTTGGCGGGAACCGAGCAGTACTTC.

CDR3 DNA: TGTGCCAGCAGCACCTTAGCGGGAGGGCCGAGAGAGACCCAGTACTTC. Translating it yields CASSTLAGGPRETQYF. V gene TRBV5-4 combines with J gene TRBJ2-5; 11 nucleotides line up with TRBD2. CDR1 is SGHNT, CDR2 YYREEE, per germline (reference sequence). With V trimmed by 4 bases and J by 4 bases, 9 bases remained unmatched. The CDR3 totals 16 residues.

The chain combines TRBV6-6 with TRBJ1-2; D ambiguous. This CDR3 has 13 amino acids. CDR1 and CDR2 (germline): MNHNY, SVGAGI (reference sequence). With 0 bases removed from V and 1 base from J, the gap between germline ends came to 3 bases. The CDR3 is CASSYSSNYGYTF. As DNA, the CDR3 is TGTGCCAGCAGTTACTCGAGTAACTATGGCTACACCTTC.

Remarks on this clone: Other DNA variants within this sample encode the same CDR3. V usage is TRBV5-1 and J usage is TRBJ2-6; 7 nucleotides agree with TRBD2. V shed 2 bases, J shed 2 bases, and the junction held 1 base outside the gene matches. Germline assignment: CDR1 SGHRS and CDR2 YFSETQ. The CDR3 is 15 residues long. The CDR3, as DNA: TGCGCCAGCAGCTTCGGGGGGACTGGGGCCAACGTCCTGACTTTC. Its translation is CASSFGGTGANVLTF.

This rearrangement joins TRBV5-8 to TRBJ2-1; TRBD2 matches at 8 bases. This CDR3 contains 16 residues. With V trimmed by 0 bases and J by 3 bases, 5 bases remained unmatched. Germline CDR1 SGHTS, CDR2 YDEGEE. The CDR3 DNA reads TGTGCCAGCAGCTTGGACACGGGGGGGGGCTACAATGAGCAGTTCTTC. As protein: CASSLDTGGGYNEQFF.

The chain carries TRBV4-3 and TRBJ1-5; no clear D gene. CDR1 is LGHNA and CDR2 is YSLEER in the germline V gene. This CDR3 is built from 13 residues. V was cut by 2 bases and J by 4 bases, with 6 bases left in between. Here the CDR3 reads CASSQFENQPQHF. In DNA, the CDR3 is TGCGCCAGCAGCCAATTTGAGAATCAGCCCCAGCATTTT.

The genes are TRBV6-6 and TRBJ2-3; TRBD2 aligns across 7 bases. The CDR3 contains 12 residues. The J segment lost 2 bases and the V segment lost 11 bases, leaving 4 bases of the junction unmatched. Germline CDR1 and CDR2: MNHNY and SVGAGI (reference sequence). The CDR3 is CASGLVTDTQYF. CDR3 DNA sequence: TGTGCCTCAGGACTAGTCACAGATACGCAGTATTTT.

V gene TRBV19 combines with J gene TRBJ1-1; D unresolved. CDR1 and CDR2 (germline): LNHDA, SQIVND (reference sequence). The length of the CDR3 is 12 residues. V lost 6 bases, J lost 4 bases, and 9 bases lay in between. The CDR3, as DNA: TGTGCCAGTAGGGATGGAGTCACTGAAGCTTTCTTT. It specifies CASRDGVTEAFF. Full variable domain (remainder filled in from reference TRBV19 and TRBJ1-1): DGGITQSPKYLFRKEGQNVTLSCEQNLNHDAMYWYRQDPGQGLRLIYYSQIVNDFQKGDIAEGYSVSREKKESFPLTVTSAQKNPTAFYLCASRDGVTEAFFGQGTRLTVV.

V is TRBV5-1 and J is TRBJ2-4; TRBD2 agrees at 13 bases. Trimming removed 2 bases from V and 7 bases from J; junction bases left unmatched: 15. The CDR3 covers 19 residues. Germline V lookup: CDR1 SGHRS, CDR2 YFSETQ. The CDR3 sequence is CASSLPLSGLAGDVNIQYF. CDR3 sequence (DNA): TGCGCCAGCAGCTTACCCCTATCAGGACTAGCGGGAGATGTGAACATTCAGTACTTC.

This clone was counted a single time. The chain employs TRBV9 and TRBJ2-1, with D possibly matching TRBD2 (6 bases). The CDR3 has 12 residues. The germline CDR1 and CDR2 sequences are SGDLS and YYNGEE. Trimming stripped 3 bases from V and 7 bases from J, with 8 bases between. The CDR3 DNA reads TGTGCCAGCAGCGCCAGCGGGAATGAGCAGTTCTTC. Protein: CASSASGNEQFF.

The rearrangement uses TRBV28 and TRBJ1-5, with D perhaps matching TRBD1 (6 bases). This CDR3 has 16 amino acids. Germline CDR1 reads MDHEN; CDR2 reads SYDVKM. The V gene lost 10 bases and the J gene lost 1 base, with 20 bases spanning the gap. The CDR3: CATTGSGGVSNQPQHF. Written as DNA, the CDR3 is TGTGCCACCACAGGGTCGGGGGGAGTGAGCAATCAGCCCCAGCATTTT.

The chain joins TRBV27 to TRBJ2-3, with 13 bases that match TRBD2. Germline V CDR1 and CDR2: MNHEY, SMNVEV (reference sequence). The V segment lost 5 bases and the J segment 2 bases; nucleotides outside the gene matches: 7. This CDR3 has 17 amino acids. CDR3 loop: CASSDGLAGVSTDTQYF. CDR3 nucleotides: TGTGCCAGCAGTGACGGACTAGCGGGAGTTTCCACAGATACGCAGTATTTT.

The chain recombines TRBV5-4 with TRBJ2-7; D may be TRBD2 (5 bases). Germline V gene data show CDR1 as SGHNT and CDR2 as YYREEE (reference sequence). V lost 2 bases, J lost 2 bases, and 11 bases lay in between. The CDR3 covers 14 residues. CDR3 in amino acids: CASSLWLAPYEQYF. The DNA of the CDR3 is TGTGCCAGCAGCTTATGGCTAGCACCCTACGAGCAGTACTTC.

CDR3 sequence: CASSPPAGLDEQYF. CDR3 coding DNA: TGTGCCAGCTCACCACCTGCGGGACTAGACGAGCAGTACTTC. V usage is TRBV18 and J usage is TRBJ2-7, with 8 bases aligning to TRBD2. This CDR3 has 14 residues. The V and J ends lost 0 bases and 5 bases, in that order; junction bases with no gene match: 3. Germline V CDR1 and CDR2: KGHSH, LQKENI.

The chain uses TRBV4-1 and TRBJ2-1; 13 bases fit TRBD2. Germline-derived CDR1 and CDR2 are MGHRA and YSYEKL. The CDR3 sequence is 20 residues long. With V trimmed by 0 bases and J by 6 bases, 14 bases remained unmatched. The CDR3 DNA is TGCGCCAGCAGCCAAGATCTGGGACTAGCGGGAAGGATAGGGGTCAATGAGCAGTTCTTC. Amino acids: CASSQDLGLAGRIGVNEQFF.

The table lists this clone with a count of one. J is TRBJ2-7 and V is TRBV6-5; D unresolved. Germline assignment: CDR1 MNHEY and CDR2 SVGAGI. Trimming cost V 0 bases and J 4 bases, with 13 bases left between them. The CDR3 has 15 amino acids. In DNA form, the CDR3 reads TGTGCCAGCAGTTACTCAAGACAAGGTAGATACGAGCAGTACTTC. This translates into CASSYSRQGRYEQYF.

The chain combines TRBV10-3 with TRBJ1-2; 7 positions match TRBD1. Germline V gives CDR1 ENHRY, CDR2 SYGVKD. V lost 8 bases and J lost 8; bases outside the gene matches: 14. The CDR3 runs to 14 residues. CDR3 coding DNA: TGTGCCATCGCAACCGGGACAGCGGACATGGGCTACACCTTC. Protein: CAIATGTADMGYTF.

This clone was counted a single time. The chain recombines TRBV11-3 with TRBJ2-3; weak D call: TRBD2 (6 bases). The CDR3 is 16 residues long. Looked up from germline, CDR1 is SGHNT and CDR2 is YENEEA. The V end was cut by 1 base, the J end by 2 bases, with 13 bases between. CDR3 nucleotides: TGTGCCAGCAGCTTAGTTCACCAGCGGGCCACAGATACGCAGTATTTT. Translation gives CASSLVHQRATDTQYF. Filled out from reference TRBV11-3 and TRBJ2-3, the complete variable domain reads EAGVVQSPRYKIIEKKQPVAFWCNPISGHNTLYWYLQNLGQGPELLIRYENEEAVDDSQLPKDRFSAERLKGVDSTLKIQPAELGDSAVYLCASSLVHQRATDTQYFGPGTRLTVL.

The V and J genes are TRBV6-6 and TRBJ1-5; possibly TRBD1 for D (6 bases). Germline V gene sequence: CDR1 MNHNY, CDR2 SVGAGI (reference sequence). This CDR3 region has 15 residues. Trimming took 7 bases from V and 3 from J, leaving 16 bases between them. Here the CDR3 DNA reads TGTGCCAGCACCCAGGCGGGGGGGCCCAATCAGCCCCAGCATTTT. It encodes CASTQAGGPNQPQHF.